One and the same sample provided the 30 T cell receptor beta chains below, sequenced in a study of post-analysis software for immune sequencing data (dated by TCRdb to the mid-2010s). Here is what the overall study found, with its caveats: Patients showed significantly higher frequencies than controls for a few TRBV segments, among them TRBV5-6, TRBV5-1 and TRBV20-1.

Their antigen targets remain unknown. The library was obtained by PCR. Reads for this sample came from an Illumina HiSeq 2500. To reduce PCR and sequencing biases, unique molecular identifiers were built into the TCR beta cDNA libraries. TCRdb trimmed public reads at Q25 via fastp, called clones via MiXCR and kept in-frame beta chains. Records with the same CDR3 protein are collapsed into one entry carrying the most frequent genes and DNA. Here the sample has 450,000 to 700,000 distinct CDR3 sequences; around 40% occur a single time. Over 1.5% of the sample belongs to the ten largest clones. The sample comprised blood. Receptor source: a girl between 10 and 17 years old with multiple sclerosis.

This clonotype came up a few times. This chain connects TRBV3-1 to TRBJ2-7; D possibly corresponds to TRBD1 (6 bases). In germline, CDR1 is LGHDT, CDR2 YNNKEL (reference sequence). Between the trimmed V and J ends, which lost 1 base and 4 bases, there was a span of 14 bases. The CDR3 spans 15 residues. CDR3 protein: CASSQARGEVYEQYF. CDR3 nucleotides: TGTGCCAGCAGCCAAGCCAGGGGCGAGGTTTACGAGCAGTACTTC.

The table lists this clonotype with a few counts. This rearrangement joins TRBV6-5 to TRBJ2-7; 9 positions match TRBD2. The germline CDR1 and CDR2 sequences are MNHEY and SVGAGI. This CDR3 region has 15 residues. The V segment lost 4 bases and the J segment 10 bases; nucleotides outside the gene matches: 14. In DNA form, the CDR3 reads TGTGCCAGCAGTTTCCCCAGCGGGGGGCCCAAGGACCAGTACTTC. Amino acid sequence: CASSFPSGGPKDQYF.

The rearrangement links TRBV5-1 to TRBJ2-1; 7 positions agree with TRBD2. Germline CDR1 and CDR2: SGHRS and YFSETQ. V was pared by 1 base and J by 2 bases, with 9 bases of the junction left unmatched. This CDR3 has 17 residues. CDR3 sequence: CASSLLISSGAYNEQFF. CDR3 DNA sequence: TGCGCCAGCAGCTTGCTTATCTCTAGCGGCGCCTACAATGAGCAGTTCTTC.

The chain has TRBV6-6 and TRBJ2-7, with D perhaps TRBD1 (6 bases). The V gene lost 6 bases and the J gene lost 2 bases, with 11 bases spanning the gap. This CDR3 has 13 residues. CDR1 is MNHNY, CDR2 SVGAGI, per germline (reference sequence). CDR3 coding DNA: TGTGCCAGCAGAGGGGACACTCCCTACGAGCAGTACTTC. Translated: CASRGDTPYEQYF.

The chain joins TRBV20-1 to TRBJ1-1; 7 positions match TRBD1. Looked up from germline, CDR1 is DFQATT and CDR2 is SNEGSKA (reference sequence). V was pared by 0 bases and J by 10 bases, with 5 bases of the junction left unmatched. The CDR3 totals 12 residues. The CDR3 DNA is TGCAGTGCTAGAGATCGGACAGGTGCAGCTTTCTTT. Residues: CSARDRTGAAFF.

Worth noting for this clonotype: Mismatch with germline at one junction end may stem from a read error. This sequence joins TRBV12-3 or TRBV12-4 and TRBJ1-5, with no clear D. The length of the CDR3 is 15 residues. The CDR3 sequence: CASSSRGFGNQLQHF. The CDR3 nucleotides read TGTGCCAGCAGCTCCCGAGGTTTTGGGAATCAGCTCCAGCATTTT.

This chain uses TRBV7-9 with TRBJ2-5, with D perhaps being TRBD1 or TRBD2 (5 bases each). There are 17 residues in the CDR3. V dropped 4 bases and J dropped 5 bases, with 23 bases sitting between them. In germline, CDR1 is SEHNR, CDR2 FQNEAQ (reference sequence). The CDR3 is CASSYIRGTGISETQYF. The CDR3 DNA follows: TGTGCCAGCAGCTATATCCGAGGGACCGGTATAAGCGAGACCCAGTACTTC.

A few counts support this clonotype. The chain joins TRBV5-1 to TRBJ2-7, with D possibly TRBD1 on 6 matching bases. CDR3 length equals 15 residues. The germline gives CDR1 SGHRS, CDR2 YFSETQ. V was cut by 4 bases and J by 2 bases, with 16 bases left in between. The CDR3 DNA reads TGCGCCAGCAGCGCCCTCGGACAGAGTCCCTACGAGCAGTACTTC. This encodes CASSALGQSPYEQYF.

This clonotype appeared a single time. The junction departs from the called germline gene at one end, perhaps through a read error. The gene calls are TRBV12-3 or TRBV12-4 and TRBJ2-5; TRBD1 agrees at 8 bases. The J call could be wrong; TRBJ2-7 is a better fit for the DNA end. The length of the CDR3 is 14 residues. The DNA for the CDR3 is TGTGTCAGCAGTTTAGGGACAGGCCCCTACGAGCAGTACTTC. Translating gives CVSSLGTGPYEQYF.

Note on this clonotype: A much larger clonotype is one base distant, so this may be a read error. The V gene is TRBV20-1, the J gene TRBJ2-5; D is possibly TRBD2 (7 bases). The J call is doubtful: the DNA matches TRBJ2-7 better. Looked up from germline, CDR1 is DFQATT and CDR2 is SNEGSKA (reference sequence). The CDR3 extends over 12 amino acids. CDR3 in DNA: TGCAGGGCTAGAGGGGGGGCCTACGAGCAGTACTTC. As protein: CRARGGAYEQYF.

The chain recombines TRBV7-2 with TRBJ2-5, with D tentatively TRBD2 (7 bases). The V end lost 6 bases, the J end lost 5 bases, and 13 bases lay between the germline ends. Germline V gives CDR1 SGHTA, CDR2 FQGNSA. CDR3 size: 13 residues. The CDR3 sequence: CASRGGVGETQYF. The CDR3 nucleotides read TGTGCCAGCAGAGGGGGGGTGGGGGAGACCCAGTACTTC.

Only one count was recorded for this clonotype. A much larger clone lies a single base off, so this may be a read error. V is TRBV7-2 and J is TRBJ1-2, with TRBD1 identical over 7 bases. The CDR3 runs 13 residues. With 8 bases clipped from V and 2 bases from J, the junction kept 5 bases outside the gene matches. Germline V gene data show CDR1 as SGHTA and CDR2 as FQGNSA. As DNA, the CDR3 is TGTGCCAGCGGCTCGGACAGGAACTATGGCTACACCTTC. This gives the protein CASGSDRNYGYTF.

This chain uses TRBV12-3 or TRBV12-4 with TRBJ1-6; D might be TRBD1 (6 bases). The V and J ends lost 9 bases and 7 bases respectively, with 22 bases between them. The CDR3 totals 16 residues. This chain's CDR3 is CASSPTEGGLNSPLHF. In DNA, the CDR3 is TGTGCCAGTAGTCCGACGGAGGGGGGGTTGAATTCACCCCTCCACTTT.

This chain joins TRBV29-1 and TRBJ2-2, with D maybe TRBD1 (6 bases). Germline V gives CDR1 SQVTM, CDR2 ANQGSEA. The length of the CDR3 is 13 residues. The germline V and J ends were trimmed by 2 bases and 6 bases, with 10 bases remaining between them. Here the CDR3 DNA reads TGCAGCGTTGAATCTCGGACAGCCGGGGAGCTGTTTTTT. This encodes CSVESRTAGELFF.

J is TRBJ2-7 and V is TRBV5-1; 8 bases are a match to TRBD2. The germline gives CDR1 SGHRS, CDR2 YFSETQ. CDR3 size: 14 residues. J lost 4 bases, V lost 5 bases, and 8 bases had no gene match. CDR3 nucleotides: TGCGCCAGCAGTCTTGGTAGCGGGGAGTACGAGCAGTACTTC. Residues: CASSLGSGEYEQYF.

This clonotype appeared a few times. This rearrangement joins TRBV20-1 to TRBJ1-6, with D unclear. From germline, CDR1 is DFQATT and CDR2 SNEGSKA (reference sequence). V dropped 4 bases and J dropped 5 bases, with 15 bases sitting between them. The CDR3 length is 15 residues. CDR3 coding DNA: TGCAGTGCTATCGACATGGATCTCCATAATTCACCCCTCCACTTT. This sequence encodes CSAIDMDLHNSPLHF.

There are a few counts of this clonotype. The chain joins TRBV29-1 to TRBJ1-1; maybe TRBD1 (6 bases). The germline CDR1 and CDR2 sequences are SQVTM and ANQGSEA. This CDR3 comprises 11 residues. V shed 2 bases and J shed 11 bases, with 12 bases lying between them. The CDR3 loop reads CSVETGLVAFF. DNA for the CDR3: TGCAGCGTTGAAACAGGGTTGGTTGCTTTCTTT. Combining the CDR3 with reference TRBV29-1 and TRBJ1-1 gives the whole variable domain SAVISQKPSRDICQRGTSLTIQCQVDSQVTMMFWYRQQPGQSLTLIATANQGSEATYESGFVIDKFPISRPNLTFSTLTVSNMSPEDSSIYLCSVETGLVAFFGQGTRLTVV.

The chain carries TRBV12-3 or TRBV12-4 and TRBJ2-5; 8 nucleotides align to TRBD2. The CDR3 is 14 residues long. The junction had 3 bases not matched to a gene; V was cut back by 5 bases and J by 1 base. CDR3: CASSGGRSQETQYF. The CDR3 DNA reads as TGTGCCAGCAGTGGCGGGAGGAGCCAAGAGACCCAGTACTTC.

The table lists this clonotype with a few counts. CDR3 nucleotide sequence: TGTGCCAGCAGTTATCCTCAGACAGTCACTGAAGCTTTCTTT. It specifies CASSYPQTVTEAFF. The chain couples TRBV6-2 or TRBV6-3 to TRBJ1-1, with TRBD1 as a possible D gene (5 bases). The length of the CDR3 is 14 residues. V was shortened by 3 bases and J by 4 bases, with 12 bases between the two germline ends. Germline CDR1 and CDR2: MNHEY and SVGEGT.

The chain carries TRBV2 and TRBJ1-2, with D maybe TRBD1 (6 bases). Germline V gene sequence: CDR1 SNHLY, CDR2 FYNNEI. The CDR3 sequence is 13 residues long. CDR3 residues: CVYSPGHDYGYTF. CDR3 coding DNA: TGTGTCTACTCTCCGGGACATGACTATGGCTACACCTTC.

This chain links TRBV6-4 with TRBJ2-1; 8 bases align to TRBD2. Germline CDR1 is MRHNA and CDR2 is SNTAGT. The J segment lost 6 bases and the V segment lost 7 bases, leaving 32 bases of the junction unmatched. This CDR3 comprises 22 residues. As DNA, the CDR3 is TGTGCCAGCATTCGACTACCGGGACTAGTGGGGTCGGGGTTTGTGGGTCGCAATGAGCAGTTCTTC. It specifies CASIRLPGLVGSGFVGRNEQFF.

This clonotype was observed a few times. The chain uses TRBV5-1 and TRBJ2-6; D may be TRBD1 or TRBD2 (5 bases each). Germline V gives CDR1 SGHRS, CDR2 YFSETQ. CDR3 length: 15 amino acids. Trimming shortened V by 4 bases and J by 4 bases, and 12 bases separated the two germline ends. The CDR3 DNA follows: TGCGCCAGCAGCCGCCCCGGGGCCGGGGCCAACGTCCTGACTTTC. The encoded protein is CASSRPGAGANVLTF.

The chain combines TRBV15 with TRBJ2-3; TRBD1 agrees at 11 bases. Germline values: CDR1 LNHNV, CDR2 YYDKDF (reference sequence). CDR3 length: 15 amino acids. Losses at the gene ends were 4 bases for V and 4 bases for J; bases not matched to a gene: 4. This CDR3 is CATSTGTGGPDTQYF. The DNA of the CDR3 is TGTGCCACCAGCACCGGGACAGGGGGGCCAGATACGCAGTATTTT.

The chain carries TRBV9 and TRBJ1-5; the D is unclear. The CDR3 covers 15 residues. Germline assignment: CDR1 SGDLS and CDR2 YYNGEE. V was cut by 4 bases and J by 3 bases, with 14 bases left in between. CDR3 loop: CASSLGSQVNQPQHF. CDR3 in DNA: TGTGCCAGCAGCTTGGGGAGCCAGGTCAATCAGCCCCAGCATTTT.

In its sample, this clonotype was seen many times. This chain uses TRBV7-2 with TRBJ2-7, with TRBD1 identical over 8 bases. V lost 5 bases to trimming and J lost 4 bases; unmatched junction nucleotides: 4. Germline V gene lookup returns CDR1 SGHTA and CDR2 FQGNSA. This CDR3 comprises 13 residues. In nucleotides, the CDR3 is TGTGCCAGCAGCGACAGGGGTTCTTACGAGCAGTACTTC. Its translation: CASSDRGSYEQYF.

This chain uses TRBV4-1 with TRBJ2-6, with D possibly being TRBD1 or TRBD2 (6 bases each). The V and J ends lost 2 bases and 2 bases respectively, with 10 bases between them. This CDR3 region has 16 residues. CDR1 and CDR2 from the germline V gene are MGHRA and YSYEKL. As DNA, the CDR3 is TGCGCCAGCAGCCAACCCGGGGGCCCTGGGGCCAACGTCCTGACTTTC. Translating gives CASSQPGGPGANVLTF.

The table lists this clonotype with a few counts. This may arise from a read error, as a much more abundant clone is one base away. The rearrangement joins TRBV5-1 to TRBJ1-4; D gene uncertain. CDR1 is SGHRS, CDR2 YFSETQ, per germline. CDR3 size: 13 residues. Trimming cost V 3 bases and J 7 bases, with 10 bases left between them. CDR3 in DNA: TGCGCCAGCAGCTCTGGGCATAGTGAAAAACTGTTTTTT. Protein sequence: CASSSGHSEKLFF.

At least ten counts were recorded for this clonotype. The rearrangement joins TRBV12-3 or TRBV12-4 to TRBJ2-1, with 9 bases lining up with TRBD2. The CDR3 spans 13 residues. V was clipped by 6 bases and J by 8 bases; unmatched bases: 5. DNA for the CDR3: TGTGCCAGCAGGGGGACTAGCAGCCATGAGCAGTTCTTC. Amino acid sequence: CASRGTSSHEQFF.

This clonotype has more than one count but fewer than ten. V usage is TRBV9 and J usage is TRBJ2-1; TRBD2 might be the D (5 bases). CDR3 length: 16 amino acids. Germline V gene data show CDR1 as SGDLS and CDR2 as YYNGEE. Between the trimmed V and J ends, which lost 0 bases and 1 base, there was a span of 11 bases. The CDR3 reads CASSVGGSESYNEQFF. The CDR3 DNA follows: TGTGCCAGCAGCGTAGGGGGTAGCGAGTCCTACAATGAGCAGTTCTTC.

This clonotype was counted between two and nine times. The genes are TRBV12-3 or TRBV12-4 and TRBJ2-3, with D tentatively TRBD2 (5 bases). This CDR3 is 16 amino acids long. V was pared by 3 bases and J by 8 bases, with 21 bases between. The DNA of the CDR3 is TGTGCCAGCAGTTTGTCGGGGTTCGAAGCTGGCGGTACGCAGTATTTT. This encodes CASSLSGFEAGGTQYF.